The 9 T cell receptor beta chains below come from one sample, sequenced in a study of graft-versus-host responses after intestinal transplantation. The table came from immunoSEQ multiplex PCR; TCRdb's copy has only in-frame clones and leaves some out. The sample shows around 30,000 clones, 87% of them seen only once. The starting material was PBMCs, obtained about 460 days after intestinal transplantation. Source of these receptors: a human patient who received an intestinal transplant, so some T cells may come from the graft donor.

The V call is TRBV5-5, the J call TRBJ2-7; no firm D call. Between the trimmed V and J ends, which lost 0 bases and 3 bases, there was a span of 10 bases. Looked up from germline, CDR1 is SGHKS and CDR2 is YYEKEE (reference sequence). This CDR3 has 14 amino acids. CDR3 amino acids: CASSLEGLGYEQYF. CDR3 DNA: TGTGCCAGCAGCTTGGAAGGTCTGGGCTACGAGCAGTACTTC.

This clone appeared a few times. The chain links TRBV7-9 to TRBJ2-5; 8 bases agree with TRBD1. This CDR3 is built from 15 residues. Trimming at V came to 5 bases and at J to 4 bases, leaving 9 bases not matched to a gene. Germline values: CDR1 SEHNR, CDR2 FQNEAQ (reference sequence). CDR3 residues: CASSVVQGAGETQYF. CDR3 in DNA: TGTGCCAGCAGCGTAGTCCAGGGGGCTGGAGAGACCCAGTACTTC.

The DNA of the CDR3 is TGCGCCAGCAGCCACGGCTTGGACAGCCTCGGGGGGACCCAGTACTTC. Translating gives CASSHGLDSLGGTQYF. This chain links TRBV4-1 with TRBJ2-5; either TRBD1 or TRBD2 may fit D (6 bases each). Trimming removed 3 bases from V and 7 bases from J, with 21 bases in between. The CDR3 length is 16 residues. Germline V CDR1 and CDR2: MGHRA, YSYEKL.

This clone came up a few times. DNA for the CDR3: TGTGCCAGTAGTCCGAAAGTCCGGGACAGGCACCTTGAAGCTTTCTTT. This translates into CASSPKVRDRHLEAFF. This chain links TRBV19 with TRBJ1-1, with 8 bases lining up with TRBD1. This CDR3 is 16 amino acids long. In germline, CDR1 is LNHDA, CDR2 SQIVND (reference sequence). The junction had 15 bases not matched to a gene; V was cut back by 5 bases and J by 7 bases.

The chain couples TRBV10-3 to TRBJ2-1, with a weak D call TRBD2 (6 bases). The germline V gene has CDR1 ENHRY and CDR2 SYGVKD. The CDR3 extends over 13 amino acids. Deletions cut 7 bases from V and 4 bases from J, with 11 bases between. The DNA of the CDR3 is TGTGCCATCAAGGCAGGGACTTACAATGAGCAGTTCTTC. It specifies CAIKAGTYNEQFF.

V and J are TRBV18 and TRBJ2-3, with 9 positions matching TRBD1. The CDR3 totals 17 residues. Germline V gives CDR1 KGHSH, CDR2 LQKENI. Trimming cost V 4 bases and J 13 bases; bases outside gene matches: 21. This CDR3 is CASSRGQGPAGPVKKYF. The CDR3, as DNA: TGTGCCAGCTCACGTGGACAGGGGCCAGCGGGACCCGTAAAAAAGTATTTT.

The V call is TRBV4-1, the J call TRBJ1-4; TRBD1 aligns across 7 bases. V lost 4 bases to trimming and J lost 1 base; unmatched junction nucleotides: 6. CDR1 and CDR2 from the germline V gene are MGHRA and YSYEKL. The CDR3 spans 16 residues. The chain's CDR3 is CASSLEDRRTNEKLFF. DNA of the CDR3: TGCGCCAGCAGCCTGGAGGACAGGAGAACTAATGAAAAACTGTTTTTT.

The rearrangement links TRBV5-1 to TRBJ1-2; 7 nucleotides line up with TRBD1. V lost 3 bases and J lost 1; bases outside the gene matches: 9. This CDR3 spans 16 amino acids. CDR1 is SGHRS, CDR2 YFSETQ, per germline. The CDR3 coding sequence is TGCGCCAGCAGCTGGGGACCCGGACAGGATAACTATGGCTACACCTTC. Its protein is CASSWGPGQDNYGYTF.

The V gene is TRBV5-4, the J gene TRBJ1-2; 9 bases fit TRBD1. The CDR3 is made up of 14 amino acids. Trimming cost V 2 bases and J 8 bases; bases outside gene matches: 7. The germline V gene has CDR1 SGHNT and CDR2 YYREEE (reference sequence). CDR3 coding DNA: TGTGCCAGCAGCTTATTCGGGACAGGGCGCGGCTACACCTTC. Its translation is CASSLFGTGRGYTF.